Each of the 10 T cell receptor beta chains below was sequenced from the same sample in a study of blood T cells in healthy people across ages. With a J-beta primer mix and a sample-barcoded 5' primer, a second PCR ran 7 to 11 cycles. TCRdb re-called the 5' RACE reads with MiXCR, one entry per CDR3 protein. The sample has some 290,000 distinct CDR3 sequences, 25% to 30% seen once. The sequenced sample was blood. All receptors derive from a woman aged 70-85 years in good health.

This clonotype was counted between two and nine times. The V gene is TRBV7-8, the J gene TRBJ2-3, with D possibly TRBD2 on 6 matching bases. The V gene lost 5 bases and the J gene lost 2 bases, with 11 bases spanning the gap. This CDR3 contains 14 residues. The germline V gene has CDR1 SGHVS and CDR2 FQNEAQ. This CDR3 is CASSLSGDTDTQYF. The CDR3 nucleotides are TGTGCCAGCAGCCTTAGCGGAGACACAGATACGCAGTATTTT.

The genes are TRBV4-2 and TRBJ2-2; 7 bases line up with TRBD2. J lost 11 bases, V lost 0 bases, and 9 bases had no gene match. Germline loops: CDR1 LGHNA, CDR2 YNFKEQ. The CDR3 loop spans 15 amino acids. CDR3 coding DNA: TGTGCCAGCAGCCAAGATCTGGCGGGAGCGGGTGAGCTGTTTTTT. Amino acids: CASSQDLAGAGELFF.

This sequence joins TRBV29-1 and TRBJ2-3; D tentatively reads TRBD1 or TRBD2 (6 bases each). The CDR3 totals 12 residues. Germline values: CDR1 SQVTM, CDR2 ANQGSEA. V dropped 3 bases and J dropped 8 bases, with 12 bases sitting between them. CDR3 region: CSVDTGTATQYF. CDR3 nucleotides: TGCAGCGTTGATACAGGGACTGCTACGCAGTATTTT.

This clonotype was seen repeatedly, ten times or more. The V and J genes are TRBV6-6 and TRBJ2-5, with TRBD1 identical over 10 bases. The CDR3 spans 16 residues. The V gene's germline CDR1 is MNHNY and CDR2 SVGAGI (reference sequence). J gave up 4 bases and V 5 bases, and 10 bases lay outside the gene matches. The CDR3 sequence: CASSDYGQGVGETQYF. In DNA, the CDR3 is TGTGCCAGCAGTGACTACGGACAGGGGGTAGGAGAGACCCAGTACTTC.

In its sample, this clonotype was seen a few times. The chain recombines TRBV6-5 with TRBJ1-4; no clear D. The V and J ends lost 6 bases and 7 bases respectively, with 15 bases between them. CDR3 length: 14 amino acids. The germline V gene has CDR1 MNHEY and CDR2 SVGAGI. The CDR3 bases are TGTGCCAGCAGACCCGACGGGTTGGGTGAAAAACTGTTTTTT. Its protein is CASRPDGLGEKLFF.

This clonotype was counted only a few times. The CDR3, as DNA: TGTGCCAGCAGGCCGTCCTTAGGGGCAGTTACGCAGTATTTT. Its translation is CASRPSLGAVTQYF. The rearrangement joins TRBV7-2 to TRBJ2-3, with D perhaps matching TRBD1 (5 bases). V lost 6 bases, J lost 8 bases, and 18 bases lay in between. The CDR3 totals 14 residues. Germline CDR1 reads SGHTA; CDR2 reads FQGNSA.

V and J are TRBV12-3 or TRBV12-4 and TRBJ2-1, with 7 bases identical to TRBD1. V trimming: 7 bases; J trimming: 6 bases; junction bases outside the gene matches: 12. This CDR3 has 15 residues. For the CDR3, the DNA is TGTGCCAGCATTTCACAGGGGCGGCTTGTCAATGAGCAGTTCTTC. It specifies CASISQGRLVNEQFF.

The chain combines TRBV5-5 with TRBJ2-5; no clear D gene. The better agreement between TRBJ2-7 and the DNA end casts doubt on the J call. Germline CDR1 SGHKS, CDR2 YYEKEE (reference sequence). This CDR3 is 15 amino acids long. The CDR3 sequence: CASSLFQGWSYEQYF. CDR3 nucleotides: TGTGCCAGCAGCTTGTTCCAAGGGTGGTCCTACGAGCAGTACTTC.

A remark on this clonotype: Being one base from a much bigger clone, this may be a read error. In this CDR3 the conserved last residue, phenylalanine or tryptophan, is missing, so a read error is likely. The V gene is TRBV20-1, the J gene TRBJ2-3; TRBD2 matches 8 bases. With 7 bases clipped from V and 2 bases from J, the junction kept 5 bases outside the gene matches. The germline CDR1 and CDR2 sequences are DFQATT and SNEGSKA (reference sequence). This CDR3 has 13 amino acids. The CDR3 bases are TGCAGTGTACTAGCGGTAGTCACAGATACGCAGTATCTT. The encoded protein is CSVLAVVTDTQYL.

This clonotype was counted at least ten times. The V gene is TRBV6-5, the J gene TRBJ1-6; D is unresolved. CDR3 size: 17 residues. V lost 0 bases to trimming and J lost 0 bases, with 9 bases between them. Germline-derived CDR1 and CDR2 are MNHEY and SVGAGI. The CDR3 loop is CASSYSRESSYNSPLHF. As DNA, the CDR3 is TGTGCCAGCAGTTACTCCAGAGAAAGCTCCTATAATTCACCCCTCCACTTT.